This T cell receptor beta chain stems from a study of Tregs in tolerant kidney transplant recipients. Study-wide results and caveats: Expanding Tregs on activated donor B cells appeared to best identify donor-specific TCRbeta clones. Biological reproducibility was not directly addressed in this study.

Mixed chimerism was transient after nonmyeloablative marrow transplants from related graft donors. Unstimulated regulatory T cells (CD4+CD25+CD127-), CD4+CD25- non-regulatory cells, CD4 and CD8 cells were FACS-sorted from thawed PBMCs. Concerning this clone: Its matching antigen is unknown.

Germline CDR1 SGHTA, CDR2 FQGNSA. Trimming stripped 3 bases from V and 5 bases from J, with 19 bases between. CDR3 length: 16 amino acids. Profiled with immunoSEQ multiplex PCR; TCRdb holds only in-frame clones, not every one. The profile shows more than 20,000 clones, about 84% of them singletons. The clonotype originates from a human patient who received a combined kidney and bone marrow transplant. Part of the T cells may come from the graft donor. The material sequenced was CD8+ T cells from blood (PBMCs), taken 6 months after the transplant. The chain employs TRBV7-2 and TRBJ1-2; maybe TRBD1 (6 bases). CDR3 loop: CASSFAGALPPYGYTF. CDR3 DNA sequence: TGTGCCAGCAGCTTCGCAGGGGCCCTACCACCTTATGGCTACACCTTC.